This is a list of T cell receptor beta chains from one sample in a study of control samples from healthy donors and cancer patients. Clones were sequenced by immunoSEQ multiplex PCR, and TCRdb holds only the in-frame ones, with some missing. The data show some 110,000 clones, around 87% seen once. The sample consisted of PBMCs. These receptors originate from a woman aged 45-65 years with colorectal cancer. Both conserved end residues are trimmed from each CDR3.

V	J	CDR3
TRBV6-6	TRBJ1-5	ASSTGTYSNQPQH
TRBV5-1	TRBJ2-5	ASSWAGRPETQY
TRBV5-1	TRBJ2-3	ASSLEGQDTQY
TRBV10-3	TRBJ2-5	AIRNGQGDVETQY
TRBV7-6	TRBJ1-1	ASSLDYRVQTEAF
TRBV7-3	TRBJ2-5	ASSSTSGREDDSGETQY
TRBV7-9	TRBJ2-7	ASSLGSGTSTYEQY
TRBV7-2	TRBJ2-3	ASSLVASSGYTSTDTQY
TRBV29-1	TRBJ2-1	SVRDRARYNEQF
TRBV5-1	TRBJ1-1	ASSRSENTEAF
TRBV2	TRBJ2-7	ASSPEAGEQY
TRBV18	TRBJ2-6	ASSTRGTAVFSGANVLT
TRBV2	TRBJ1-2	ASREQGNGYT
TRBV19	TRBJ1-4	ASSIGRVGGLF
TRBV7-3	TRBJ2-1	ASSPERGREQF
TRBV6-5	TRBJ1-1	ASSYSETGDTEAF
TRBV2	TRBJ1-1	ASSERQGITNTEAF
TRBV2	TRBJ1-2	ASTADRLYGYT
TRBV3-1/TRBV3-2	TRBJ1-2	ASSRQASNYGYT
TRBV19	TRBJ1-3	ASSTRQGAIGNTIY
TRBV6-6	TRBJ1-5	ASIEGRGQPQH
TRBV12-5	TRBJ2-2	ASVAWTSGRPGELF
TRBV6-5	TRBJ2-1	ASSWDGQGPYNEQF
TRBV10-3	TRBJ1-1	AIRGQGGNTEAF
TRBV7-9	TRBJ2-7	ASSLGGGASGTYEQY
TRBV7-7	TRBJ2-5	ASSLRPITGGQETQY
TRBV27	TRBJ1-5	ASSPPPASLPPFSNQPQH
TRBV30	TRBJ2-7	AWSVGRDAYEQY
TRBV6-6	TRBJ1-1	ASSGQGNTEAF
TRBV19	TRBJ1-4	ASASSGAEHEKLF
TRBV30	TRBJ1-2	AWTRDRTITLGYT
TRBV27	TRBJ2-3	ASNPGTGDPTGTDTQY
TRBV5-1	TRBJ2-4	ASTARGAKNIQY
TRBV19	TRBJ1-2	ASTPPDRVYGYT
TRBV4-2	TRBJ1-4	ASSQDTGTGWEKLF
TRBV4-2	TRBJ2-5	ASSQESRIQETQY
TRBV10-3	TRBJ1-2	AISPGTGVNGYT
TRBV6-1	TRBJ2-5	ASSDRRGETQY
TRBV5-8	TRBJ2-1	ASSSGLAEYNEQF
TRBV28	TRBJ2-7	ASSFSSGKGD
TRBV7-9	TRBJ1-1	ASSLGGRNTEAF
TRBV5-1	TRBJ2-5	ASRVQGDNQETQY
TRBV5-1	TRBJ2-5	ASSRDTETQY
TRBV5-1	TRBJ2-7	ASSSVSGEVYEQY
TRBV9	TRBJ2-3	ASSPRGSTDTQY
TRBV18	TRBJ2-5	ASSGIGWETQY
TRBV5-1	TRBJ1-1	ASQGGGTEAF
TRBV7-8	TRBJ1-4	ASRDAGTNEKLF
TRBV10-2	TRBJ2-2	ASRRQGGWTGELF
TRBV6-7	TRBJ1-2	ASSYSILIIGTGIINYGYT
TRBV7-3	TRBJ2-5	ASSPTSGRWETQY
TRBV5-1	TRBJ2-1	ASSFGLSGRAHLPEQF
TRBV5-1	TRBJ1-2	ASTQGDGYT
TRBV18	TRBJ1-2	ASSLAGQGNYGYT
TRBV19	TRBJ1-3	ASSRGLTGAIGNTIY
TRBV12-5	TRBJ2-3	ASGLVLGRRTSTDTQY
TRBV2	TRBJ1-5	ASMRDANQPQH